The 19 T cell receptor beta chains below all came from one sample that was sequenced in a study of CD8+ T cells in alopecia areata. Noted treatment: oral pan-JAK inhibitor, 5-10 mg twice daily. Sequencing relied on a cDNA template that was reverse transcribed from extracted RNA. The repertoire was sequenced with immunoSEQ multiplex PCR; TCRdb's copy has only in-frame clones and lacks some. The data show about 190,000 clones, 50% to 60% seen once. Sequenced here: CD4+ T cells sorted from blood, sampled at week 4, from a patient treated with tofacitinib. The source of these receptors is a human donor with alopecia areata.

This clone was seen ten or more times. The rearrangement links TRBV7-2 to TRBJ2-2; D gene unclear. Germline V gene sequence: CDR1 SGHTA, CDR2 FQGNSA. The CDR3 consists of 16 residues. V was shortened by 4 bases and J by 4 bases, with 16 bases between the two germline ends. CDR3: CASSSAPAGITGELFF. In nucleotides, the CDR3 is TGTGCCAGCAGCTCGGCCCCCGCAGGTATCACCGGGGAGCTGTTTTTT.

This clone was observed once. The V call is TRBV29-1, the J call TRBJ2-5; 8 bases match TRBD1. The germline V gene encodes CDR1 SQVTM and CDR2 ANQGSEA. The CDR3 loop spans 13 amino acids. Losses at the gene ends were 7 bases for V and 5 bases for J; bases not matched to a gene: 9. Written as DNA, the CDR3 is TGCAGCGCCGGGACAGGTTCAGGGGAGACCCAGTACTTC. It encodes CSAGTGSGETQYF.

This clone has ten or more counts. The chain carries TRBV28 and TRBJ2-1; D is tentatively TRBD1 or TRBD2 (5 bases each). Germline V CDR1 and CDR2: MDHEN, SYDVKM. Trimming removed 10 bases at V and 4 bases at J, with 20 bases between. The length of the CDR3 is 15 residues. CDR3: CATQSEGSRYNEQFF. The CDR3 DNA is TGTGCCACCCAAAGCGAGGGGAGTAGGTACAATGAGCAGTTCTTC.

The V call is TRBV29-1, the J call TRBJ2-5; tentatively, D is TRBD1 (5 bases). This CDR3 comprises 13 residues. Germline V gene lookup returns CDR1 SQVTM and CDR2 ANQGSEA. The germline V and J ends were trimmed by 4 bases and 5 bases, with 14 bases remaining between them. The CDR3 sequence: CSVVGRFLETQYF. CDR3 DNA sequence: TGCAGCGTTGTGGGGCGGTTTTTGGAGACCCAGTACTTC. The full variable domain, rest sourced from reference TRBV29-1 and TRBJ2-5, is SAVISQKPSRDICQRGTSLTIQCQVDSQVTMMFWYRQQPGQSLTLIATANQGSEATYESGFVIDKFPISRPNLTFSTLTVSNMSPEDSSIYLCSVVGRFLETQYFGPGTRLLVL.

The chain is built from TRBV27 and TRBJ2-5; D gene uncertain. This CDR3 contains 12 residues. Germline-derived CDR1 and CDR2 are MNHEY and SMNVEV (reference sequence). Trimming stripped 6 bases from V and 3 bases from J, with 8 bases between. The CDR3 sequence is CASSGRKETQYF. CDR3 bases: TGTGCCAGCAGCGGACGAAAAGAGACCCAGTACTTC.

This clone has only a few counts. The rearrangement joins TRBV7-2 to TRBJ2-7; TRBD1 is a possible D gene (5 bases). CDR3 length: 12 amino acids. Trimming took 2 bases from V and 8 from J, leaving 10 bases between them. Germline V CDR1 and CDR2: SGHTA, FQGNSA. In DNA form, the CDR3 reads TGTGCCAGCAGCTTAAGCCAGGGAAAGCAGTACTTC. Encoded protein: CASSLSQGKQYF. The variable domain in full, completed from reference TRBV7-2 and TRBJ2-7, reads GAGVSQSPSNKVTEKGKDVELRCDPISGHTALYWYRQSLGQGLEFLIYFQGNSAPDKSGLPSDRFSAERTGGSVSTLTIQRTQQEDSAVYLCASSLSQGKQYFGPGTRLTVT.

The chain combines TRBV9 with TRBJ2-4, with D unresolved. Trimming took 0 bases from V and 2 from J, leaving 18 bases between them. The CDR3 contains 18 residues. Germline CDR1 and CDR2: SGDLS and YYNGEE. The CDR3 coding sequence is TGTGCCAGCAGCGTAGACGCGGCGACCCACGAAACCAAAAACATTCAGTACTTC. The encoded protein is CASSVDAATHETKNIQYF.

This chain uses TRBV5-1 with TRBJ2-3; no firm D call. In germline, CDR1 is SGHRS, CDR2 YFSETQ. CDR3 length equals 15 residues. Between the trimmed V and J ends, which lost 0 bases and 1 base, there was a span of 9 bases. CDR3 sequence (DNA): TGCGCCAGCAGCTTGGACCAGGACGGCACAGATACGCAGTATTTT. Encoded protein: CASSLDQDGTDTQYF.

This rearrangement joins TRBV29-1 to TRBJ2-1; 14 positions agree with TRBD2. V was clipped by 3 bases and J by 5 bases; unmatched bases: 18. Germline values: CDR1 SQVTM, CDR2 ANQGSEA. The CDR3 contains 20 residues. The CDR3 DNA is TGCAGCGTTGAGGCCTTGACTAGCGGGAGGGTATTATGGGTGAACAATGAGCAGTTCTTC. This sequence encodes CSVEALTSGRVLWVNNEQFF.

This clone was counted once. The rearrangement joins TRBV15 to TRBJ1-1; 7 bases line up with TRBD1. The V and J ends lost 2 bases and 1 base, in that order; junction bases with no gene match: 7. The CDR3 runs to 16 residues. CDR1 is LNHNV and CDR2 is YYDKDF in the germline V gene (reference sequence). CDR3 residues: CATSRPTGTANTEAFF. CDR3 nucleotide sequence: TGTGCCACCAGCAGACCCACCGGGACAGCGAACACTGAAGCTTTCTTT.

The chain is built from TRBV25-1 and TRBJ2-3, with D unclear. V lost 1 base, J lost 4 bases, and 3 bases lay in between. The germline V gene has CDR1 MGHDK and CDR2 SYGVNS. The CDR3 has 12 amino acids. The CDR3 region has the DNA TGTGCCAGCAGTGAATGGTCAGATACGCAGTATTTT. Protein product: CASSEWSDTQYF. Based on the CDR3 plus reference TRBV25-1 and TRBJ2-3, the full variable domain is EADIYQTPRYLVIGTGKKITLECSQTMGHDKMYWYQQDPGMELHLIHYSYGVNSTEKGDLSSESTVSRIRTEHFPLTLESARPSHTSQYLCASSEWSDTQYFGPGTRLTVL.

The V and J genes are TRBV6-5 and TRBJ2-5; 11 bases fit TRBD2. This CDR3 region has 14 residues. Germline V gene lookup returns CDR1 MNHEY and CDR2 SVGAGI. Trimming at V came to 8 bases and at J to 7 bases, leaving 9 bases not matched to a gene. The CDR3 spells CASLPGLAGSTQYF. In DNA form, the CDR3 reads TGTGCCAGCCTCCCTGGACTAGCGGGTTCGACCCAGTACTTC.

In DNA, the CDR3 is TGCAGTGCTAGTGGGCACAATGAGCAGTTCTTC. Its translation is CSASGHNEQFF. The V call is TRBV20-1, the J call TRBJ2-1; no reliable D call. V lost 3 bases to trimming and J lost 5 bases, with 5 bases between them. Germline V gene sequence: CDR1 DFQATT, CDR2 SNEGSKA (reference sequence). CDR3 size: 11 residues.

This chain uses TRBV27 with TRBJ2-7; no definite D call. Trimming pared 3 bases from V and 2 bases from J, leaving 11 bases between. In germline, CDR1 is MNHEY, CDR2 SMNVEV (reference sequence). The CDR3 contains 14 residues. This CDR3 reads CASSFEGLTYEQYF. The DNA for the CDR3 is TGTGCCAGCAGTTTTGAAGGGCTAACCTACGAGCAGTACTTC.

Only a few counts were recorded for this clone. This chain connects TRBV5-1 to TRBJ1-5; 8 bases align to TRBD1. Germline assignment: CDR1 SGHRS and CDR2 YFSETQ. The V segment lost 4 bases and the J segment 3 bases; nucleotides outside the gene matches: 3. This CDR3 contains 14 residues. CDR3 loop: CASSTTGDNQPQHF. DNA of the CDR3: TGCGCCAGCAGCACGACAGGGGACAATCAGCCCCAGCATTTT.

A few counts support this clone. V usage is TRBV25-1 and J usage is TRBJ2-5; 11 nucleotides line up with TRBD2. Unmatched junction bases numbered 7, after V lost 7 bases and J lost 0 bases. Germline assignment: CDR1 MGHDK and CDR2 SYGVNS. The length of the CDR3 is 16 residues. CDR3 nucleotides: TGTGCCAGCACCCCGGGACTAGCGGCGTACCAAGAGACCCAGTACTTC. Encoded protein: CASTPGLAAYQETQYF.

The rearrangement uses TRBV4-1 and TRBJ2-6, with 7 positions matching TRBD2. CDR3 length: 15 residues. The germline V gene has CDR1 MGHRA and CDR2 YSYEKL. V was clipped by 8 bases and J by 4 bases; unmatched bases: 8. Written as DNA, the CDR3 is TGCGCCAGCCATTCGGGGAGGGGCGGGGCCAACGTCCTGACTTTC. Amino acids: CASHSGRGGANVLTF.

V is TRBV27 and J is TRBJ2-7, with 12 positions matching TRBD2. Per the germline V gene, CDR1 is MNHEY and CDR2 is SMNVEV (reference sequence). V trimming: 6 bases; J trimming: 6 bases; junction bases outside the gene matches: 3. This CDR3 has 13 amino acids. CDR3 coding DNA: TGTGCCAGCAGACTAGCGGGAGGCAGCGAGCAGTACTTC. It is translated as CASRLAGGSEQYF.

V gene TRBV5-1 combines with J gene TRBJ2-2; weak D call: TRBD2 (6 bases). The germline V gene has CDR1 SGHRS and CDR2 YFSETQ. V was clipped by 4 bases and J by 0 bases, with 19 bases between them. The CDR3 spans 18 residues. CDR3 DNA sequence: TGCGCCAGCAGCCCCGGGGTAGCGGAGGCGGCGAACACCGGGGAGCTGTTTTTT. Its translation: CASSPGVAEAANTGELFF.